This T cell receptor (beta chain) was sequenced for a study of T cells in Graves' hyperthyroidism and ophthalmopathy. Study in general: Once the initial diagnosis was made, peripheral blood was obtained before any treatment.

If no ophthalmopathy progression occurred within 18 months, Graves' hyperthyroidism was stable. Patients with uncontrolled infections, other autoimmune diseases, pregnancy or lactation were excluded. With 3 bases removed from V and 3 bases from J, the gap between germline ends came to 11 bases. The CDR3 runs to 14 residues. General study results and limits: The model foresaw ophthalmopathy a median around 6 months prior to onset.

This clonotype was recorded many times. The antigen is not known. The CDR3 regions of TCR beta were amplified from RNA transcripts. The HTBI primer set was used in a first-round RT-PCR of the TCR CDR3. From the multiplex PCR reads, TCRdb called clonotypes with MiXCR, one entry per CDR3 protein. The sample includes around 340,000 distinct CDR3 sequences, around a sixth of them seen just once. This chain joins TRBV12-3 or TRBV12-4 and TRBJ1-1, with D possibly being TRBD1 (6 bases). Source material: blood. The source of this sequence is a woman aged 45-59 years with Graves' hyperthyroidism. The CDR3 region has the DNA TGTGCCAGCAGTTTGCAACCAGGGGACACTGAAGCTTTCTTT. This translates into CASSLQPGDTEAFF.